Listed here are 2 T cell receptor beta chains from one sample, sequenced in a study of T-cell reconstitution after alpha-beta-depleted transplantation in children. A TCRbeta library incorporating unique molecular identifiers was prepared. Each CDR3 protein gets one entry after TCRdb re-called the PCR reads with MiXCR. The sample has around 190,000 distinct CDR3 sequences, 6.6% seen once. Here the sequenced sample was PBMCs, taken before TCRalphabeta/CD19-depleted stem cell transplant. The receptor source for this set is a boy younger than 10 with acute lymphoblastic leukemia, due to receive a stem cell transplant.

V and J are TRBV7-9 and TRBJ1-4; possible D gene TRBD1, 5 bases. The germline V and J ends were trimmed by 2 bases and 1 base, with 11 bases remaining between them. Germline CDR1 reads SEHNR; CDR2 reads FQNEAQ (reference sequence). The CDR3 consists of 16 residues. CDR3 sequence reads: CASSLQVGGTNEKLFF. Written as DNA, the CDR3 is TGTGCCAGCAGCTTACAGGTCGGGGGAACTAATGAAAAACTGTTTTTT. Using reference TRBV7-9 and TRBJ1-4 for the parts outside the CDR3, the full variable domain is DTGVSQNPRHKITKRGQNVTFRCDPISEHNRLYWYRQTLGQGPEFLTYFQNEAQLEKSRLLSDRFSAERPKGSFSTLEIQRTEQGDSAMYLCASSLQVGGTNEKLFFGSGTQLSVL.

Many counts were recorded for this clonotype. This sequence joins TRBV6-5 and TRBJ1-1; D is ambiguous. Between the trimmed V and J ends, which lost 0 bases and 0 bases, there was a span of 11 bases. CDR1 and CDR2 from the germline V gene are MNHEY and SVGAGI. CDR3 length equals 16 residues. The CDR3 here is CASSYSGVGVNTEAFF. The CDR3 nucleotides are TGTGCCAGCAGTTACTCCGGGGTTGGAGTGAACACTGAAGCTTTCTTT.